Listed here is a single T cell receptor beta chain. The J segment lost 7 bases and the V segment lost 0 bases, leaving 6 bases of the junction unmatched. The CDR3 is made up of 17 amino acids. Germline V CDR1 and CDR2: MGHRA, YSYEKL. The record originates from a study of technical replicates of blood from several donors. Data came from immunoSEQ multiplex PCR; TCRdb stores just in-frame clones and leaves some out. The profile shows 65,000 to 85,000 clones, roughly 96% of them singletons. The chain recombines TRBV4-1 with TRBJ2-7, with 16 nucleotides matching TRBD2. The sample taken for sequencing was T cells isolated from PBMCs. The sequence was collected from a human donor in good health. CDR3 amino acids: CASSQDPGTSGRGEQYF. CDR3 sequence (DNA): TGCGCCAGCAGCCAAGACCCTGGGACTAGCGGGAGGGGGGAGCAGTACTTC.